This TCR beta chain stems from a study of blood T cell repertoires in COVID-19. Study summary: Whether acute or convalescent, the COVID-19 samples came from the United States, Italy and Spain. PBMCs, B-cell-depleted T cells, or T cells were the source of the cDNA or gDNA that made up the material.

Source study methods: Amplification of reference gene primers was used by the study to estimate nucleated cell counts. Only in-frame clones appear in the TCRdb table, and some are missing; sequencing was by immunoSEQ multiplex PCR. That table supplies the V and J calls and clone size; D and trimming were determined from the DNA. The sample lists around 200,000 clones, 80% occurring once. Per the germline V gene, CDR1 is SGHVS and CDR2 is FQNEAQ. The CDR3 length is 16 residues. The ends lost 3 bases at V and 4 bases at J; junction bases unmatched: 10. The rearrangement joins TRBV7-8 to TRBJ1-2; 8 bases line up with TRBD1. This TCR came from a woman aged 70-85 years with acute or convalescent COVID-19. Material for sequencing was peripheral blood. This CDR3 reads CASSFAGQGEGYGYTF. CDR3 nucleotides: TGTGCCAGCAGCTTTGCCGGACAGGGTGAGGGCTATGGCTACACCTTC.